The 13 T cell receptor beta chains reported below all come from one sample, sequenced in a study of human T cells and chemical hapten exposure. Time point given: healthy volunteer bleed at 2 weeks. Unfractionated whole blood served as the source for total RNA extraction. One entry per CDR3 protein results from TCRdb running MiXCR on the RACE reads. The sample holds around 130,000 distinct CDR3 sequences; approximately 9.5% are singletons and the top ten take roughly 2%. The sample was whole blood. The source is a male donor in good health. Some clones in this sample may be carry-over from other donors' samples.

The chain joins TRBV21-1 to TRBJ2-3; the table's D call, TRBD2, was not checked against the DNA. TRBV21-1 corresponds to a pseudogene. This CDR3 comprises 18 residues. The CDR3 bases are TGTGCCAGCAGCAAGGCTGGGACTAGCGGTAATCACACAGATACGCAGTATTTT. The encoded protein is CASSKAGTSGNHTDTQYF.

This clonotype has a handful of counts. This chain uses TRBV7-6 with TRBJ1-5; 7 bases align to TRBD1. The CDR3 runs to 16 residues. Trimming cost V 1 base and J 1 base; bases outside gene matches: 4. In germline, CDR1 is SGHVS, CDR2 FNYEAQ. This chain's CDR3 is CASSLDRGRSNQPQHF. CDR3 DNA sequence: TGTGCCAGCAGCTTAGACAGGGGTAGGAGCAATCAGCCCCAGCATTTT.

This clonotype was picked up many times. The chain carries TRBV6-6 and TRBJ2-4; D is undetermined. Trimming left V 8 bases short and J 0 bases short, with 5 bases between. Germline assignment: CDR1 MNHNY and CDR2 SVGAGI (reference sequence). This CDR3 comprises 12 residues. Here the CDR3 reads CASGEAKNIQYF. Written as DNA, the CDR3 is TGTGCCAGCGGGGAAGCCAAAAACATTCAGTACTTC.

Comments on this clonotype: One base away lies a much larger clone, so this may be a sequencing read error. The genes are TRBV5-1 and TRBJ2-7; 7 bases are a match to TRBD2. With V trimmed by 4 bases and J by 7 bases, 14 bases remained unmatched. Germline loops: CDR1 SGHRS, CDR2 YFSETQ. This CDR3 region has 15 residues. The chain's CDR3 is CASSTGGEGMGEQYF. DNA for the CDR3: TGCGCCAGCAGCACCGGTGGGGAGGGAATGGGGGAGCAGTACTTC. Complete variable domain (other parts from reference TRBV5-1 and TRBJ2-7): KAGVTQTPRYLIKTRGQQVTLSCSPISGHRSVSWYQQTPGQGLQFLFEYFSETQRNKGNFPGRFSGRQFSNSRSEMNVSTLELGDSALYLCASSTGGEGMGEQYFGPGTRLTVT.

This chain joins TRBV2 and TRBJ1-6, with 9 positions matching TRBD1. CDR1 SNHLY and CDR2 FYNNEI come from the germline V gene. The CDR3 consists of 13 residues. Losses at the gene ends were 10 bases for V and 5 bases for J; bases not matched to a gene: 3. This CDR3 is CAKTGGDNSPLHF. The CDR3 DNA follows: TGTGCCAAGACAGGGGGTGATAATTCACCCCTCCACTTT.

This clonotype came up a few times. The genes are TRBV6-1 and TRBJ2-3; no clear D. V was trimmed by 3 bases and J by 2 bases, leaving 9 bases between them. The CDR3 runs 14 residues. Germline V CDR1 and CDR2: MNHNS, SASEGT. The CDR3 DNA follows: TGTGCCAGCAGTGAGTACCCTCCCACAGATACGCAGTATTTT. Translating it yields CASSEYPPTDTQYF.

This clonotype was recorded a few times. CDR3 protein: CASSVGGASGNTIYF. DNA of the CDR3: TGTGCCAGCAGCGTAGGGGGGGCTTCTGGAAACACCATATATTTT. The chain couples TRBV9 to TRBJ1-3, with a tentative D call TRBD1 (6 bases). CDR1 and CDR2 (germline): SGDLS, YYNGEE. This CDR3 is 15 amino acids long. V was clipped by 0 bases and J by 1 base, with 8 bases between them.

V and J are TRBV29-1 and TRBJ2-5; a weak D match, TRBD1 (5 bases). The ends were cut back, 2 bases at V and 9 bases at J, with 10 bases in the middle. CDR3 size: 11 residues. Germline CDR1 and CDR2: SQVTM and ANQGSEA. The CDR3 sequence is CSVEISRAQYF. CDR3 nucleotides: TGCAGCGTTGAAATCTCCAGGGCCCAGTACTTC.

This clonotype was picked up a small number of times. V and J are TRBV6-6 and TRBJ1-1, with D possibly being TRBD1 (6 bases). The V end lost 6 bases, the J end lost 2 bases, and 13 bases lay between the germline ends. The germline V gene has CDR1 MNHNY and CDR2 SVGAGI (reference sequence). This CDR3 is built from 14 residues. For the CDR3, the DNA is TGTGCCAGCAGGCAGGGGCTGGGCAACACTGAAGCTTTCTTT. Translating it yields CASRQGLGNTEAFF.

V and J are TRBV28 and TRBJ2-3; 9 nucleotides align to TRBD1. CDR3 length: 15 residues. Germline CDR1 reads MDHEN; CDR2 reads SYDVKM. Losses at the gene ends were 6 bases for V and 5 bases for J; bases not matched to a gene: 9. CDR3 sequence: CASRGGGQGKDTQYF. CDR3 DNA sequence: TGTGCCAGCAGGGGAGGTGGACAGGGGAAAGATACGCAGTATTTT.

The table lists this clonotype with a few counts. This chain uses TRBV7-8 with TRBJ1-4; D uncertain. CDR1 and CDR2 (germline): SGHVS, FQNEAQ. V lost 5 bases and J lost 7, with 23 bases in between. The CDR3 loop spans 17 amino acids. The CDR3 here is CASSPRTDLYFGEKLFF. CDR3 nucleotides: TGTGCCAGCAGCCCTAGGACGGACCTTTACTTCGGTGAAAAACTGTTTTTT.

This clonotype was seen a handful of times. The chain combines TRBV15 with TRBJ1-5; 8 positions match TRBD1. The CDR3 length is 14 residues. Germline-derived CDR1 and CDR2 are LNHNV and YYDKDF (reference sequence). With 5 bases clipped from V and 8 bases from J, the junction kept 8 bases outside the gene matches. The CDR3 reads CATSERRGLEPQHF. CDR3 DNA sequence: TGTGCCACCAGCGAGCGCAGGGGGCTTGAGCCCCAGCATTTT.

This clonotype was observed many times. The chain carries TRBV7-9 and TRBJ1-1; 7 nucleotides agree with TRBD1. In germline, CDR1 is SEHNR, CDR2 FQNEAQ (reference sequence). V lost 2 bases to trimming and J lost 2 bases; unmatched junction nucleotides: 8. The CDR3 is 16 residues long. The CDR3 spells CASSLITGVANTEAFF. The CDR3 bases are TGTGCCAGCAGCTTAATCACAGGGGTAGCAAACACTGAAGCTTTCTTT.